Below are 13 T cell receptor beta chains sequenced from a single sample in a study of CD8+CD57+ T cells in acquired aplastic anemia. TCR beta VDJ combinations and CDR3 sequences were profiled from genomic DNA. From the reads, TCRdb called clonotypes with MiXCR, one entry per CDR3 protein. The sample lists about 270,000 distinct CDR3 sequences, 55% to 60% occurring once. Sequencing was done on a sample of sorted CD4+, CD8+, or CD8+CD57+ T cells (not recorded which) from PBMCs. These receptors were obtained from a human donor with severe aplastic anemia or a healthy control (not recorded which).

In its sample, this clonotype was seen a few times. The rearrangement uses TRBV7-8 and TRBJ2-7; no clear D gene. Germline loops: CDR1 SGHVS, CDR2 FQNEAQ. V dropped 2 bases and J dropped 5 bases, with 16 bases sitting between them. This CDR3 has 15 amino acids. CDR3 protein: CASSLRTDALNEQYF. The CDR3 DNA is TGTGCCAGCAGCTTACGGACGGACGCGTTGAACGAGCAGTACTTC.

This clonotype was seen more than once but under ten times. The gene calls are TRBV4-3 and TRBJ2-1; 15 bases line up with TRBD2. Germline V gives CDR1 LGHNA, CDR2 YSLEER. The CDR3 covers 18 residues. The trim removed 3 bases at V and 0 bases at J, leaving 3 bases unmatched. The CDR3 DNA reads as TGCGCCAGCAGCCAGAGGGGACTAGCGGGGGGCTCCTACAATGAGCAGTTCTTC. Protein sequence: CASSQRGLAGGSYNEQFF.

The V and J genes are TRBV7-2 and TRBJ2-5; 8 bases match TRBD1. Germline loops: CDR1 SGHTA, CDR2 FQGNSA. The V gene end was trimmed by 5 bases and the J gene end by 9 bases; junction bases not matched to a gene: 17. The CDR3 extends over 16 amino acids. The DNA of the CDR3 is TGTGCCAGCAGCCCAGAAGGGCACAGGGGGAATCAGCCCCAGTACTTC. This encodes CASSPEGHRGNQPQYF.

The chain couples TRBV19 to TRBJ1-5; a possible D gene is TRBD1 (6 bases). The CDR3 is 18 residues long. The ends were cut back, 5 bases at V and 0 bases at J, with 20 bases in the middle. The V gene's germline CDR1 is LNHDA and CDR2 SQIVND (reference sequence). The DNA for the CDR3 is TGTGCCAGTAGTCGGGTCGGGGGGCGTTGGATTAGCAATCAGCCCCAGCATTTT. It translates to CASSRVGGRWISNQPQHF.

This clonotype came up many times. This sequence joins TRBV7-3 and TRBJ2-1, with D tentatively TRBD2 (6 bases). The germline V and J ends were trimmed by 0 bases and 6 bases, with 18 bases remaining between them. Germline CDR1 SGHTA, CDR2 FQGTGA. The CDR3 runs 17 residues. The CDR3 loop reads CASSLTARGYRGNEQFF. The CDR3 nucleotides are TGTGCCAGCAGCTTAACGGCGCGGGGATATAGGGGCAATGAGCAGTTCTTC. Filled out from reference TRBV7-3 and TRBJ2-1, the complete variable domain reads GAGVSQTPSNKVTEKGKYVELRCDPISGHTALYWYRQSLGQGPEFLIYFQGTGAADDSGLPNDRFFAVRPEGSVSTLKIQRTERGDSAVYLCASSLTARGYRGNEQFFGPGTRLTVL.

The chain links TRBV11-3 to TRBJ2-7, with D possibly TRBD1 on 5 matching bases. V was shortened by 1 base and J by 3 bases, with 13 bases between the two germline ends. Germline CDR1 and CDR2: SGHNT and YENEEA. The CDR3 runs to 15 residues. CDR3 amino acids: CASSLGDSTIYEQYF. CDR3 bases: TGTGCCAGCAGCTTAGGAGACAGCACTATCTACGAGCAGTACTTC.

Concerning this clonotype: At one end, the junction sequence differs from germline, possibly due to a read error. The chain uses TRBV25-1 and TRBJ1-2; maybe TRBD1 (5 bases). The length of the CDR3 is 13 residues. Germline CDR1 reads MGHDK; CDR2 reads SYGVNS. The CDR3 is CAGSGVGDYGYTF. The CDR3 region has the DNA TGTGCCGGCAGTGGAGTAGGGGACTATGGCTACACCTTC.

V is TRBV11-2 and J is TRBJ2-7; a weak D match, TRBD2 (6 bases). The CDR3 extends over 15 amino acids. The germline gives CDR1 SGHAT, CDR2 FQNNGV. Trimming cost V 4 bases and J 2 bases, with 15 bases left between them. CDR3 amino acids: CASSSHGGTAYEQYF. The CDR3 coding sequence is TGTGCCAGCAGCTCCCATGGCGGGACTGCCTACGAGCAGTACTTC.

Ten or more counts support this clonotype. V gene TRBV20-1 combines with J gene TRBJ2-5, with 8 positions matching TRBD2. V shed 2 bases, J shed 4 bases, and the junction held 9 bases outside the gene matches. The V gene's germline CDR1 is DFQATT and CDR2 SNEGSKA (reference sequence). There are 15 residues in the CDR3. The CDR3, as DNA: TGCAGTGCTAGATCCTCCACGGGACTAGTAGAGACCCAGTACTTC. Its translation is CSARSSTGLVETQYF.

A word on this clonotype: This clone may be a read error of a much larger clone one base away. The chain has TRBV19 and TRBJ1-3, with 7 bases aligning to TRBD1. There are 17 residues in the CDR3. The junction had 13 bases not matched to a gene; V was cut back by 8 bases and J by 0 bases. Germline values: CDR1 LNHDA, CDR2 SQIVND (reference sequence). For the CDR3, the DNA is TGTGCCAGTGGTCCCCGGACAGGTTTGAGCTCTGGAAACACCATATATTTT. It encodes CASGPRTGLSSGNTIYF.

This chain links TRBV7-9 with TRBJ1-2; 7 nucleotides match TRBD1. This CDR3 comprises 13 residues. V lost 5 bases and J lost 5; bases outside the gene matches: 5. Germline CDR1 is SEHNR and CDR2 is FQNEAQ (reference sequence). CDR3 bases: TGTGCCAGCAGCCCGCGACAGGGATATGGCTACACCTTC. Translating gives CASSPRQGYGYTF.

V gene TRBV7-9 combines with J gene TRBJ2-1; 9 positions match TRBD2. This CDR3 spans 15 amino acids. Germline V gives CDR1 SEHNR, CDR2 FQNEAQ (reference sequence). After removal of 4 bases from V and 6 bases from J, the junction contained 7 bases not matched to a gene. DNA of the CDR3: TGTGCCAGCAGCTCACCGGGACTAGCCCCCAATGAGCAGTTCTTC. Its protein product is CASSSPGLAPNEQFF.

This clonotype was seen just once. The chain recombines TRBV6-5 with TRBJ2-5; D may be TRBD2 (5 bases). This CDR3 contains 14 residues. Germline V lookup: CDR1 MNHEY, CDR2 SVGAGI. Between the trimmed V and J ends, which lost 4 bases and 4 bases, there was a span of 13 bases. The CDR3 is CASSFGVFGETQYF. The CDR3 nucleotides are TGTGCCAGCAGTTTCGGGGTTTTTGGAGAGACCCAGTACTTC.